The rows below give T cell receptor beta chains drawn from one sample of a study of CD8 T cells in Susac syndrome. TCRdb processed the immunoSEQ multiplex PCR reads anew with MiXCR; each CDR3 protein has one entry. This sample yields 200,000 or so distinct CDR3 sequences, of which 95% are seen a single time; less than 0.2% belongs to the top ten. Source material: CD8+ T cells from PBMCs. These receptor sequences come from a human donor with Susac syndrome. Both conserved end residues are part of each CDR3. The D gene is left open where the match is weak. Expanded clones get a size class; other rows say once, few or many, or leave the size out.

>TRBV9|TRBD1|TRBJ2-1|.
TGTGCCAGCAGCGCGAGACAGGGAGCGCTTAATGAGCAGTTCTTC
CASSARQGALNEQFF
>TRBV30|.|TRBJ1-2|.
TGTGCCTCTCGACGGGGCTTCTATGGCTACACCTTC
CASRRGFYGYTF
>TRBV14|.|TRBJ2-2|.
TGTGCCAGCAGCCAAGATCCGGACCCGAACACCGGGGAGCTGTTTTTT
CASSQDPDPNTGELFF
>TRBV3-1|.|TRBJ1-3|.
TGTGCCAGCAGCCCGTGGACAGTACAAGGAAACACCATATATTTT
CASSPWTVQGNTIYF
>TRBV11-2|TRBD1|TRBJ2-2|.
TGTGCCAGCAGCGAGGGACAGGGGGACACCGGGGAGCTGTTTTTT
CASSEGQGDTGELFF
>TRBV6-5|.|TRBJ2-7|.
TGTGCCAGCAGTAGCCGGGGACAACGTCGGGAGCAGTACTTC
CASSSRGQRREQYF
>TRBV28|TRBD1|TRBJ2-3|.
TGTGCCAGCAGTGCCCGGGACAGGGGAGGGACAGATACGCAGTATTTT
CASSARDRGGTDTQYF
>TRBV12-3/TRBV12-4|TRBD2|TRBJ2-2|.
TGTGCCAGCAGTTTAGGGGCAGGACTAGTCCAAGCCGGGGAGCTGTTTTTT
CASSLGAGLVQAGELFF
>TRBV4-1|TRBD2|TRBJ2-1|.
TGCGCCAGCAGCCAAGACCGAACAACTAGCGTTGTTCAGTTCTTC
CASSQDRTTSVVQFF
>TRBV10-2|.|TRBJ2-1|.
TGCGCCAGCAGTGAACAGGTCTCCCTCCACAATGAGCAGTTCTTC
CASSEQVSLHNEQFF
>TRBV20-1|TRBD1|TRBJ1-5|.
TGCAGTGCTAGAAGACAGGGAGATCAGCCCCAGCATTTT
CSARRQGDQPQHF
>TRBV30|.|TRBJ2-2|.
TGTGCCTGGGCCACAGGGTCGACCACCGGGGAGCTGTTTTTT
CAWATGSTTGELFF
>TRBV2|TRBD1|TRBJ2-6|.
TGTGCCAGTACGACAGGGACCCTTGGGGCCAACGTCCTGACTTTC
CASTTGTLGANVLTF
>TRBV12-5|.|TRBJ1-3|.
TGTGCTAGCAGGGGTTATGGAAACACCATATATTTT
CASRGYGNTIYF
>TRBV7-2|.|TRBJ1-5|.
TGTGCCAGCAGCTTATCAGGGGACAATCAGCCCCAGCATTTT
CASSLSGDNQPQHF
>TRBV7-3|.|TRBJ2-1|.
TGTGCCAGCAGCTTAACTGGCGGTTACTCCTACAATGAGCAGTTCTTC
CASSLTGGYSYNEQFF
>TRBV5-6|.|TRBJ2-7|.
TGTGCCAGCAGCCCGAGAGCCAGCCCCAACTACCAGACCTACGAGCAGTACTTC
CASSPRASPNYQTYEQYF
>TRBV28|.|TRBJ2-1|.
TGTGCCAGCAGTCCCGGAAGCATGTACAATGAGCAGTTCTTC
CASSPGSMYNEQFF
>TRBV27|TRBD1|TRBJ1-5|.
TGTGCCAGCAGCGGGACAGCGAGTCAGCCCCAGCATTTT
CASSGTASQPQHF
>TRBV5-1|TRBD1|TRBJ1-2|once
TGCGCCAGCAAACTTGAAACAGGGGCGGGTAGTGGCTACACCTTC
CASKLETGAGSGYTF
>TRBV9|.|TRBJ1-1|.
TGTGCCAGCAGCGTAAGCCCCACCGGGGAGAACACTGAAGCTTTCTTT
CASSVSPTGENTEAFF
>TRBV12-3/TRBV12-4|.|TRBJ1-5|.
TGTGCCAGCAGTTCTGGGGGCGGCAATCAGCCCCAGCATTTT
CASSSGGGNQPQHF
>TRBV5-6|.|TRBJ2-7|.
TGTGCCAGCAGCTTGGAGGCCGAATACGAGCAGTACTTC
CASSLEAEYEQYF
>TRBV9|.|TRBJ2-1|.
TGTGCCAGCAGCGTAGGGGAAAATGAGCAGTTCTTC
CASSVGENEQFF
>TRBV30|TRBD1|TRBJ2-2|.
TGTGCCTGCCCACATAAGACAGGGCGCACCGGGGAGCTGTTTTTT
CACPHKTGRTGELFF
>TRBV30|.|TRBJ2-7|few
TGTGCCTGGAGTGTCAACTACGAGCAGTACTTC
CAWSVNYEQYF
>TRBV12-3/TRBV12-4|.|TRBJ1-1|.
TGTGCCAGCAGTTTAGAGTGGAGTGAAGCTTTCTTT
CASSLEWSEAFF
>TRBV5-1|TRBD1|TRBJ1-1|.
TGCGCCAGCAGCCAGGGACAGCTTACCACTGAAGCTTTCTTT
CASSQGQLTTEAFF
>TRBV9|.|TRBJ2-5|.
TGTGCCAGCAGCGTCGTCGACTCTCAAGAGACCCAGTACTTC
CASSVVDSQETQYF
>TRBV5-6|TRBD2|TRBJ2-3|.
TGTGCCAGCAGCGCTACTAGCGGCACAGATACGCAGTATTTT
CASSATSGTDTQYF
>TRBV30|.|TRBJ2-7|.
TGTGCCTGGAGTCCCACGGGGGACGAGCAGTACTTC
CAWSPTGDEQYF
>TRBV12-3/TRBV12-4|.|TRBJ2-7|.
TGTGCCAGCAGCCAAGCCTTCAGCTACGAGCAGTACTTC
CASSQAFSYEQYF
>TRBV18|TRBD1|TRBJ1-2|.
TGTGCCAGCTCTTTCAAGCAACAGGGGAGCTATGGCTACACCTTC
CASSFKQQGSYGYTF
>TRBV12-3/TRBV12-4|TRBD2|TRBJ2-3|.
TGTGCCAGCAGTTTTCCTAGCGGGGGGTCAGATACGCAGTATTTT
CASSFPSGGSDTQYF
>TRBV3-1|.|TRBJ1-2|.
TGTGCCAGCAGCCAAGGGGGGTACAGGACAGTCTATGGCTACACCTTC
CASSQGGYRTVYGYTF
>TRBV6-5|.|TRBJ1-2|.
TGTGCCAGCAGTACTCACCCCCTTGCACCGCGGAAGTTTAACTATGGCTACACCTTC
CASSTHPLAPRKFNYGYTF
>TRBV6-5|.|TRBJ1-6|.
TGTGCCAGCAGGGAGACAGATTATTCACCCCTCCACTTT
CASRETDYSPLHF
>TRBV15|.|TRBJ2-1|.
TGTGCCACCAGCAGAGCAGGGGCATACAATGAGCAGTTCTTC
CATSRAGAYNEQFF
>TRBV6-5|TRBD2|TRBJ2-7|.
TGTGCCAGCAGCAACGGGGGGTACGAGCAGTACTTC
CASSNGGYEQYF
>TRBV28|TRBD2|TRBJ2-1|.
TGTGCCAGCAGTTCCCCGGGCGGGAGCTCCTACAATGAGCAGTTCTTC
CASSSPGGSSYNEQFF
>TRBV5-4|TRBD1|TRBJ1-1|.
TGTGCCAGCAGCTTGGGAGCAGGGGGTAGAACTGAAGCTTTCTTT
CASSLGAGGRTEAFF
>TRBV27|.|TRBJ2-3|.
TGTGCCAGCCTGGCGGATTCTACGCAGTATTTT
CASLADSTQYF
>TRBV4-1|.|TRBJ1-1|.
TGCGCCAGCAGCCAAAGGGGCACAGACACTGAAGCTTTCTTT
CASSQRGTDTEAFF
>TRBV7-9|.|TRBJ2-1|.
TGTGCCAGCAGCTTCGAACTCAGGGGTCATGAGCAGTTCTTC
CASSFELRGHEQFF
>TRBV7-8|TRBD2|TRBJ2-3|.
TGTGCCAGCAGCTTTGGACTAGCGAGAGATACGCAGTATTTT
CASSFGLARDTQYF
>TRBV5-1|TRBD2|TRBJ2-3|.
TGCGCCAGCAGCAGGAGGGCTCCTAGCGGGGTGAGCACAGATACGCAGTATTTT
CASSRRAPSGVSTDTQYF
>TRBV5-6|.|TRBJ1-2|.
TGTGCCAGCCGCCGGGGGCAGGGCCATGGCTACACCTTC
CASRRGQGHGYTF
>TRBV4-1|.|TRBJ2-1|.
TGCGCCAGCAGCCAATCCTCAGCTGCCTACAATGAGCAGTTCTTC
CASSQSSAAYNEQFF
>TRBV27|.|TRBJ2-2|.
TGTGCCAGCAACCACAGGGAGGGCGGGGAGCTGTTTTTT
CASNHREGGELFF
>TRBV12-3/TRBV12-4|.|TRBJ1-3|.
TGTGCCAGCAGGCTGGATCTCTCTGGAAACACCATATATTTT
CASRLDLSGNTIYF
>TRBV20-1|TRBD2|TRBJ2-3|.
TGCAGTGCTAGAGATCGTATCTTAAGCGGGGGAATCACAGATACGCAGTATTTT
CSARDRILSGGITDTQYF
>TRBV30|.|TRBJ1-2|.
TGTGCCTGGAGTCCCGTGGGACGAGGCTACACCTTC
CAWSPVGRGYTF
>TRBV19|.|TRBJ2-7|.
TGTGCCAGTAGTCGGGACATCTCCTACGAGCAGTACTTC
CASSRDISYEQYF
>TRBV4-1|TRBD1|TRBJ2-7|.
TGCGCCAGCAGCCATTTAAGGACAGGCCAGAGCTCCTACGAGCAGTACTTC
CASSHLRTGQSSYEQYF
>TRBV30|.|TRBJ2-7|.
TGTGCCTGGAGTGTAGGCGGTTACGAGCAGTACTTC
CAWSVGGYEQYF
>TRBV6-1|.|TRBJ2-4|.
TGTGCCAGCAGTCGCGAACCACAGGGATTTTTAGCCAAAAACATTCAGTACTTC
CASSREPQGFLAKNIQYF